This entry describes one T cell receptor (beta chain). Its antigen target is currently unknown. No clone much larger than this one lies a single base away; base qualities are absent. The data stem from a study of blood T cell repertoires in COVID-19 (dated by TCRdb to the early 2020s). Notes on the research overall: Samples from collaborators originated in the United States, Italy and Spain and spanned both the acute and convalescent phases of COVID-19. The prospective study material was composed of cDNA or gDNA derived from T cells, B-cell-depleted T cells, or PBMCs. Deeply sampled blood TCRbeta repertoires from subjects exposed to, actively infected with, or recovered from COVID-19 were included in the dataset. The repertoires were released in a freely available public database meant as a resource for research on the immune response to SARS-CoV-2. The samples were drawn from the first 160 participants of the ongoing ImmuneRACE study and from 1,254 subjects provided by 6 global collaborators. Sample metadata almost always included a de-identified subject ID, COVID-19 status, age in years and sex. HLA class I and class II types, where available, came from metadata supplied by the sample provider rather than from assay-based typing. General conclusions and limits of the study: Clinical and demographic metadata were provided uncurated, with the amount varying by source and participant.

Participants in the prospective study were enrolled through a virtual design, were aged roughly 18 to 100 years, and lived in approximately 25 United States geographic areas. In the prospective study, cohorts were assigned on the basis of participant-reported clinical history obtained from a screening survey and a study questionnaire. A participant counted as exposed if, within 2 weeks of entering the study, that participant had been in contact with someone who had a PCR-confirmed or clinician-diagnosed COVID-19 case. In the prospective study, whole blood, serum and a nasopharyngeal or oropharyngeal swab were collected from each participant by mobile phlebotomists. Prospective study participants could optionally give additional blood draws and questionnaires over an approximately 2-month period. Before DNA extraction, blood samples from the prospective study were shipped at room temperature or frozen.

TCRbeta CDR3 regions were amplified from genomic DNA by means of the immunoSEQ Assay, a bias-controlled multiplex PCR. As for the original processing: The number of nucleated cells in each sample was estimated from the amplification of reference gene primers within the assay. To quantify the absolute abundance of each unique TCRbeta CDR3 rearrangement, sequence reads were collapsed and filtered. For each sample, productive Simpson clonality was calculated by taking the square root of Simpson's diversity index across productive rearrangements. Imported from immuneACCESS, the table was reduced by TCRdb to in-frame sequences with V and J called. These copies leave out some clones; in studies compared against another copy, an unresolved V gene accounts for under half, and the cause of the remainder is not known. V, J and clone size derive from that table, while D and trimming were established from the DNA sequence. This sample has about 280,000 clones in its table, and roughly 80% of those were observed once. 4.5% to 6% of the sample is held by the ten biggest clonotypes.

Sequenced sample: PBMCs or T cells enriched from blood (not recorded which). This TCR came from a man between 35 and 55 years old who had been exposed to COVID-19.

The nucleotide sequence is given as TGCGCCAGCAGCCAAGTTGTCTCTAGCGGGAGCATGGATGAGCAGTTCTTC. Its protein product is CASSQVVSSGSMDEQFF. The V and J genes are TRBV4-1 and TRBJ2-1; 10 bases in the middle match TRBD2. Germline trimming amounts to 1 base on V and 8 bases on J, with 11 as the count of junction bases outside the gene matches. From cysteine to phenylalanine, the CDR3 is 17 amino acids long. Only the CDR3 DNA is retained, 51 bases long and in frame from the first base. The germline V gene encodes CDR1 MGHRA and CDR2 YSYEKL.